The entry below describes one T cell receptor beta chain. The protocol was immunoSEQ multiplex PCR, while the TCRdb copy is restricted to in-frame clones and leaves out a portion. The sample consists of 250,000 to 350,000 clones, approximately 84% of them appearing once. V was shortened by 0 bases and J by 7 bases, with 13 bases between the two germline ends. Germline CDR1 and CDR2: SGHAT and FQNNGV. This CDR3 comprises 15 residues. These data come from a study of blood T cell repertoires in COVID-19. Input material: peripheral blood. The source of this sequence is a human donor with COVID-19, enrolled during active disease. The donor label of this sample is uncertain. The genes are TRBV11-2 and TRBJ1-5, with D perhaps matching TRBD1 (6 bases). The CDR3 DNA sequence: TGTGCCAGCAGCTTAGATCCGGGGGGCTGGCAGCCCCAGCATTTT. It is translated as CASSLDPGGWQPQHF.